Following are 29 T cell receptor beta chains from one sample sequenced in a study of T cell repertoires in cytomegalovirus infection. Each CDR3 protein is one row after TCRdb ran MiXCR on the reads. This repertoire shows 250,000 or so distinct CDR3 sequences, 9.1% found once; its top ten account for roughly 16%. Sequencing input: PBMCs. The source of these receptors is a human donor in good health (CMV status not recorded). Some clones in this sample may be carry-over from other donors' samples.

This clonotype was recorded many times. This chain joins TRBV7-2 and TRBJ1-6, with TRBD1 matching 7 bases. V lost 5 bases and J lost 8; bases outside the gene matches: 9. The CDR3 consists of 15 residues. CDR1 and CDR2 from the germline V gene are SGHTA and FQGNSA. CDR3 DNA sequence: TGTGCCAGCAGCCCCGCAGTACAGGGGTATTCACCCCTCCACTTT. This encodes CASSPAVQGYSPLHF.

This clonotype was counted at least ten times. The CDR3 sequence: CASSSLGRSQETQYF. CDR3 nucleotide sequence: TGTGCCAGCAGCTCCCTAGGACGGTCTCAAGAGACCCAGTACTTC. The gene calls are TRBV7-2 and TRBJ2-5; unclear D gene. The CDR3 extends over 15 amino acids. Trimming removed 4 bases from V and 2 bases from J, with 14 bases in between. CDR1 SGHTA and CDR2 FQGNSA come from the germline V gene. The entire variable domain, with the rest obtained from reference TRBV7-2 and TRBJ2-5, is as follows: GAGVSQSPSNKVTEKGKDVELRCDPISGHTALYWYRQSLGQGLEFLIYFQGNSAPDKSGLPSDRFSAERTGGSVSTLTIQRTQQEDSAVYLCASSSLGRSQETQYFGPGTRLLVL.

This chain joins TRBV7-8 and TRBJ2-1, with 12 bases matching TRBD1. V was clipped by 10 bases and J by 7 bases; unmatched bases: 8. Germline lookup yields CDR1 SGHVS and CDR2 FQNEAQ. The length of the CDR3 is 14 residues. This CDR3 reads CATAPGQGANEQFF. DNA for the CDR3: TGTGCCACCGCGCCGGGACAGGGGGCAAATGAGCAGTTCTTC.

This clonotype occurred a few times. V gene TRBV7-2 combines with J gene TRBJ2-5; 8 nucleotides line up with TRBD1. V gave up 5 bases and J gave up 5 bases; unmatched junction bases: 7. This CDR3 has 14 residues. The germline V gene has CDR1 SGHTA and CDR2 FQGNSA. This CDR3 reads CASSATGGSETQYF. CDR3 DNA sequence: TGTGCCAGCAGCGCCACAGGGGGAAGCGAGACCCAGTACTTC.

The chain is built from TRBV10-3 and TRBJ1-6, with TRBD1 identical over 7 bases. CDR3 length equals 15 residues. Germline V gene sequence: CDR1 ENHRY, CDR2 SYGVKD. V lost 2 bases to trimming and J lost 4 bases; unmatched junction nucleotides: 2. The CDR3 is CAISERQGYNSPLHF. CDR3 nucleotides: TGTGCCATCAGTGAGAGACAGGGTTATAATTCACCCCTCCACTTT.

This clonotype was recorded at least ten times. The rearrangement joins TRBV4-3 to TRBJ2-3, with 9 bases lining up with TRBD2. V dropped 0 bases and J dropped 5; count of bases not matched to a gene: 12. Germline CDR1 and CDR2: LGHNA and YSLEER. The CDR3 runs 18 residues. The CDR3 here is CASSQDISGGRAGDTQYF. CDR3 coding DNA: TGCGCCAGCAGCCAAGATATTAGCGGCGGGAGGGCAGGAGATACGCAGTATTTT.

The table lists this clonotype with many counts. The chain carries TRBV7-2 and TRBJ1-5, with D possibly being TRBD1 (5 bases). Between the trimmed V and J ends, which lost 5 bases and 2 bases, there was a span of 10 bases. The CDR3 totals 14 residues. Germline lookup yields CDR1 SGHTA and CDR2 FQGNSA. The CDR3 sequence is CASSGWGGNQPQHF. CDR3 in DNA: TGTGCCAGCAGCGGATGGGGGGGCAATCAGCCCCAGCATTTT.

V and J are TRBV14 and TRBJ2-1, with 8 nucleotides matching TRBD2. The CDR3 extends over 18 amino acids. With V trimmed by 1 base and J by 1 base, 9 bases remained unmatched. Per germline, CDR1 SGHDN and CDR2 FVKESK. CDR3 residues: CASSQVRPSGSSYNEQFF. CDR3 nucleotide sequence: TGTGCCAGCAGCCAAGTTCGCCCGAGCGGGAGTTCCTACAATGAGCAGTTCTTC.

This clonotype was seen only a few times. The chain combines TRBV24-1 with TRBJ1-5; D gene unclear. V lost 5 bases to trimming and J lost 1 base, with 11 bases between them. CDR3 length equals 15 residues. CDR1 and CDR2 (germline): KGHDR, SFDVKD. CDR3 region: CATSVGPGSNQPQHF. Here the CDR3 DNA reads TGTGCCACCAGTGTAGGCCCTGGAAGCAATCAGCCCCAGCATTTT.

At least ten counts were recorded for this clonotype. The rearrangement uses TRBV12-3 or TRBV12-4 and TRBJ1-5; no definite D call. The CDR3 spans 14 residues. V shed 6 bases and J shed 0 bases, with 9 bases lying between them. The CDR3 nucleotides read TGTGCCAGCAGCCTAGTCCTTAGCAATCAGCCCCAGCATTTT. Translation gives CASSLVLSNQPQHF.

This clonotype has just a few counts. The genes are TRBV6-2 or TRBV6-3 and TRBJ2-7; 8 bases fit TRBD1. CDR1 is MNHEY, CDR2 SVGEGT, per germline. V was pared by 6 bases and J by 4 bases, with 11 bases of the junction left unmatched. The CDR3 length is 15 residues. CDR3 region: CASSRRGDRGYEQYF. CDR3 bases: TGTGCCAGCAGCCGCAGAGGAGACAGGGGATACGAGCAGTACTTC.

This clonotype showed up just a few times. The chain joins TRBV5-1 to TRBJ2-2; 8 bases fit TRBD1. CDR3 length equals 16 residues. Trimming cost V 1 base and J 1 base; bases outside gene matches: 3. CDR1 SGHRS and CDR2 YFSETQ come from the germline V gene. DNA for the CDR3: TGCGCCAGCAGCTTGCAGGGGGCCGGGAACACCGGGGAGCTGTTTTTT. Amino acids: CASSLQGAGNTGELFF. The full variable domain, rest sourced from reference TRBV5-1 and TRBJ2-2, is KAGVTQTPRYLIKTRGQQVTLSCSPISGHRSVSWYQQTPGQGLQFLFEYFSETQRNKGNFPGRFSGRQFSNSRSEMNVSTLELGDSALYLCASSLQGAGNTGELFFGEGSRLTVL.

The CDR3 loop is CASSYHTGGAFF. CDR3 in DNA: TGTGCCAGCAGTTACCACACAGGTGGAGCTTTCTTT. V and J are TRBV28 and TRBJ1-1, with D possibly matching TRBD1 (5 bases). V lost 4 bases and J 10 bases, leaving 13 bases between the germline ends. The CDR3 totals 12 residues. Germline V CDR1 and CDR2: MDHEN, SYDVKM.

The rearrangement links TRBV7-9 to TRBJ1-5; 7 bases line up with TRBD1. Germline trimming cut 5 bases from V and 0 bases from J; bases unmatched to any gene: 13. CDR3 length equals 18 residues. In germline, CDR1 is SEHNR, CDR2 FQNEAQ (reference sequence). The CDR3 region is CASSAQIETGISNQPQHF. CDR3 nucleotides: TGTGCCAGCAGCGCCCAGATAGAGACAGGGATTAGCAATCAGCCCCAGCATTTT.

Only a few counts were recorded for this clonotype. This chain joins TRBV7-9 and TRBJ1-2; unclear D gene. The CDR3 extends over 15 amino acids. The germline V gene encodes CDR1 SEHNR and CDR2 FQNEAQ (reference sequence). V lost 1 base and J lost 0, with 9 bases in between. The CDR3 here is CASSLEAKSNYGYTF. Here the CDR3 DNA reads TGTGCCAGCAGCTTAGAGGCGAAATCTAACTATGGCTACACCTTC.

This clonotype was detected only a few times. The chain is built from TRBV19 and TRBJ2-1; D might be TRBD2 (6 bases). CDR3 length equals 12 residues. Germline values: CDR1 LNHDA, CDR2 SQIVND (reference sequence). V lost 7 bases and J lost 9, with 13 bases in between. CDR3 coding DNA: TGTGCCAGTAACCGGGAGCCCGGTGAGCAGTTCTTC. Amino acids: CASNREPGEQFF.

This rearrangement joins TRBV5-1 to TRBJ2-7, with D perhaps being TRBD1 or TRBD2 (5 bases each). Germline-derived CDR1 and CDR2 are SGHRS and YFSETQ. Trimming removed 6 bases at V and 1 base at J, with 11 bases between. CDR3 length: 13 residues. CDR3 bases: TGCGCCAGCAACGGGGACGGTTCCTACGAGCAGTACTTC. Translating gives CASNGDGSYEQYF.

The chain couples TRBV29-1 to TRBJ1-2, with 8 bases lining up with TRBD1. The CDR3 covers 12 residues. From germline, CDR1 is SQVTM and CDR2 ANQGSEA. The J segment lost 2 bases and the V segment lost 7 bases, leaving 3 bases of the junction unmatched. The CDR3 loop is CSAGDRNYGYTF. CDR3 DNA sequence: TGCAGCGCGGGGGACAGGAACTATGGCTACACCTTC.

The chain combines TRBV19 with TRBJ2-1; no clear D gene. Germline V gene data show CDR1 as LNHDA and CDR2 as SQIVND (reference sequence). The CDR3 extends over 11 amino acids. Trimming removed 4 bases at V and 5 bases at J, with 3 bases between. The CDR3 spells CASSRNNEQFF. The CDR3 DNA reads TGTGCCAGTAGTAGAAACAATGAGCAGTTCTTC.

This clonotype was observed a handful of times. This chain links TRBV20-1 with TRBJ1-5; D is unresolved. The V end was cut by 6 bases, the J end by 5 bases, with 20 bases between. This CDR3 is built from 15 residues. Germline lookup yields CDR1 DFQATT and CDR2 SNEGSKA (reference sequence). The CDR3 is CSAGLGSAADQPQHF. The CDR3 bases are TGCAGTGCGGGTTTGGGGTCAGCCGCCGATCAGCCCCAGCATTTT.

This clonotype showed up many times. The chain uses TRBV28 and TRBJ1-6; D remains unclear. CDR3 size: 12 residues. Germline V gene lookup returns CDR1 MDHEN and CDR2 SYDVKM. V lost 2 bases and J 9 bases, leaving 5 bases between the germline ends. CDR3 sequence reads: CASSLQISPLHF. CDR3 sequence (DNA): TGTGCCAGCAGTTTACAGATTTCACCCCTCCACTTT.

This clonotype was found many times. The V and J genes are TRBV11-2 and TRBJ2-1; perhaps TRBD2 as D (6 bases). CDR3 length equals 14 residues. V dropped 5 bases and J dropped 4 bases, with 12 bases sitting between them. CDR1 SGHAT and CDR2 FQNNGV come from the germline V gene. The CDR3, as DNA: TGTGCCAGCAGCCATCTAGCGAGTTACAATGAGCAGTTCTTC. Its translation: CASSHLASYNEQFF.

The rearrangement uses TRBV5-1 and TRBJ1-1; unclear D gene. Germline CDR1 SGHRS, CDR2 YFSETQ. With 4 bases removed from V and 2 bases from J, the gap between germline ends came to 15 bases. The CDR3 extends over 15 amino acids. The CDR3 sequence: CASSALLGENTEAFF. The DNA of the CDR3 is TGCGCCAGCAGCGCACTCCTGGGAGAAAACACTGAAGCTTTCTTT.

The CDR3 sequence: CASSPGLAYYGYTF. The CDR3, as DNA: TGTGCCAGCTCACCAGGCCTCGCCTACTATGGCTACACCTTC. This chain links TRBV18 with TRBJ1-2; D is uncertain. The CDR3 extends over 14 amino acids. With 2 bases removed from V and 3 bases from J, the gap between germline ends came to 10 bases. From germline, CDR1 is KGHSH and CDR2 LQKENI.

This clonotype was counted ten times or more. The V gene is TRBV7-8, the J gene TRBJ2-3, with D perhaps being TRBD1 or TRBD2 (6 bases each). The V end lost 0 bases, the J end lost 4 bases, and 14 bases lay between the germline ends. CDR3 length: 16 residues. CDR1 and CDR2 from the germline V gene are SGHVS and FQNEAQ. Written as DNA, the CDR3 is TGTGCCAGCAGCTTAGCTTGGGGGGCGCGTGCAGATACGCAGTATTTT. Encoded protein: CASSLAWGARADTQYF.

In this sample, this clonotype turned up a few times. The chain carries TRBV20-1 and TRBJ2-4; 10 bases line up with TRBD2. The CDR3 runs 16 residues. Germline CDR1 is DFQATT and CDR2 is SNEGSKA (reference sequence). CDR3 nucleotides: TGCAGCGTTCTGCTAGCGGGAGCCCTAGCCAAAAACATTCAGTACTTC. This sequence encodes CSVLLAGALAKNIQYF.

The rearrangement links TRBV6-1 to TRBJ2-5; D call uncertain. Trimming removed 1 base from V and 5 bases from J, with 11 bases in between. The CDR3 spans 14 residues. Germline V gene data show CDR1 as MNHNS and CDR2 as SASEGT. The CDR3: CASSEVMGRETQYF. CDR3 DNA sequence: TGTGCCAGCAGTGAAGTGATGGGCAGGGAGACCCAGTACTTC.

This clonotype was observed at least ten times. The V gene is TRBV7-2, the J gene TRBJ1-1; 7 bases are a match to TRBD1. With V trimmed by 5 bases and J by 3 bases, 9 bases remained unmatched. CDR1 is SGHTA, CDR2 FQGNSA, per germline. The length of the CDR3 is 15 residues. CDR3 nucleotides: TGTGCCAGCAGCCCGCAGACAGGGAGAGACACTGAAGCTTTCTTT. Amino acids: CASSPQTGRDTEAFF.

This clonotype has more than one count but fewer than ten. The chain is built from TRBV27 and TRBJ1-5, with TRBD1 matching over 7 bases. The CDR3 is made up of 17 amino acids. The V and J ends lost 6 bases and 3 bases, in that order; junction bases with no gene match: 14. Germline-derived CDR1 and CDR2 are MNHEY and SMNVEV (reference sequence). The CDR3 here is CASRPLSGGGNNQPQHF. In DNA form, the CDR3 reads TGTGCCAGCAGGCCATTATCAGGGGGAGGAAACAATCAGCCCCAGCATTTT.